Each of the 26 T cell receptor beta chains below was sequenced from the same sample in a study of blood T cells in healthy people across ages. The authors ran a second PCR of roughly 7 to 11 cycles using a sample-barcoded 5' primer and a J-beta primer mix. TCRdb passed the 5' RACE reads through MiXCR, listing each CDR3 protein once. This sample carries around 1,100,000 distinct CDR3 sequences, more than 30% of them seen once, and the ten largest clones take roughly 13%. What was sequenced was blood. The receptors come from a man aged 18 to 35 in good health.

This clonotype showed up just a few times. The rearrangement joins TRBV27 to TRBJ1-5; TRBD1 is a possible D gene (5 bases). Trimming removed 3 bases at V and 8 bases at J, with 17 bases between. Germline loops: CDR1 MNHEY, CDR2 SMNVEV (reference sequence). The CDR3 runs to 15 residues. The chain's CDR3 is CASSLGTGLGEPQHF. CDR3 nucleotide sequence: TGTGCCAGCAGTTTGGGGACGGGTTTGGGGGAGCCCCAGCATTTT.

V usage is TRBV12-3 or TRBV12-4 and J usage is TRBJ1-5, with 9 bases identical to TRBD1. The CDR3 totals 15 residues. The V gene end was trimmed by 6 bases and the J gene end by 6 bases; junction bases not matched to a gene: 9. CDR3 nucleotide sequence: TGTGCCAGCAGACCCACAGGGGGCGGATCTCAGCCCCAGCATTTT. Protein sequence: CASRPTGGGSQPQHF.

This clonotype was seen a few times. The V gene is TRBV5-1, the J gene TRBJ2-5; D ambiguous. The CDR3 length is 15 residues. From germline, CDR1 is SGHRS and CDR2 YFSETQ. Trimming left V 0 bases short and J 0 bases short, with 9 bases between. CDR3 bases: TGCGCCAGCAGCTTGGGGCTAAGGGACCAAGAGACCCAGTACTTC. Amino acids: CASSLGLRDQETQYF.

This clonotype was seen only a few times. CDR3: CASSPRADYNEQFF. The CDR3 nucleotides read TGTGCCAGCAGTCCTAGGGCTGATTACAATGAGCAGTTCTTC. The V and J genes are TRBV6-6 and TRBJ2-1; D remains ambiguous. The V and J ends lost 5 bases and 4 bases respectively, with 12 bases between them. The CDR3 is 14 amino acids. Germline values: CDR1 MNHNY, CDR2 SVGAGI (reference sequence).

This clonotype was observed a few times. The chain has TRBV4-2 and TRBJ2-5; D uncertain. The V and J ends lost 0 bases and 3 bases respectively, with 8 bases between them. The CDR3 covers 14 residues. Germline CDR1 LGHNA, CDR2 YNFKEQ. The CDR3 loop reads CASSQDYREETQYF. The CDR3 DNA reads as TGTGCCAGCAGCCAAGATTATCGGGAAGAGACCCAGTACTTC.

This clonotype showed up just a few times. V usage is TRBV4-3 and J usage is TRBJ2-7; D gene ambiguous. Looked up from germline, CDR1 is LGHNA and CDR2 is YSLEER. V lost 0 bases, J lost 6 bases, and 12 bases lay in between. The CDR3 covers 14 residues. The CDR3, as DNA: TGCGCCAGCAGCCAAGATCTCACCGGACCCGAGCAGTACTTC. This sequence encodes CASSQDLTGPEQYF.

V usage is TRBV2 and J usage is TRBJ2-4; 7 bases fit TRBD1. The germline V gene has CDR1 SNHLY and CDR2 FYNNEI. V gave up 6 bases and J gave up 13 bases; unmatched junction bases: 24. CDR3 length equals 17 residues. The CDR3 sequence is CASSRDSGTISSMVQYF. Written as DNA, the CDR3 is TGTGCCAGCAGCAGGGACAGTGGAACTATCAGCTCTATGGTGCAGTACTTC.

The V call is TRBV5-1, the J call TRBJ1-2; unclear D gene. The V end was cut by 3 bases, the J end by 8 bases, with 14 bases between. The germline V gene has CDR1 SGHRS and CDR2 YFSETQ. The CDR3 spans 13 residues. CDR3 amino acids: CASSSLAGSGYTF. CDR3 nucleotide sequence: TGCGCCAGCAGCTCACTGGCGGGTTCGGGCTACACCTTC.

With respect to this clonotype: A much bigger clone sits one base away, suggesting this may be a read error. The CDR3 nucleotides are TGTGCCAGCAGTCCTTACAGGAGCTCCTACAATGAGCAGTACTTC. Protein sequence: CASSPYRSSYNEQYF. The chain has TRBV6-5 and TRBJ2-1, with D perhaps matching TRBD1 (5 bases). The assigned J gene may be wrong: the sequence end matches TRBJ2-7 better. CDR3 length: 15 residues. Germline CDR1 is MNHEY and CDR2 is SVGAGI.

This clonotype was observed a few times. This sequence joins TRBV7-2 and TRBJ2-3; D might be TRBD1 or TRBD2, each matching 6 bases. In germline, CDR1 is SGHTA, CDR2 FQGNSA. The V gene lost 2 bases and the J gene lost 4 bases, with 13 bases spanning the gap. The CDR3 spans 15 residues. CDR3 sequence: CASSLNGGPADTQYF. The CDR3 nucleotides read TGTGCCAGCAGCTTAAATGGGGGGCCCGCAGATACGCAGTATTTT.

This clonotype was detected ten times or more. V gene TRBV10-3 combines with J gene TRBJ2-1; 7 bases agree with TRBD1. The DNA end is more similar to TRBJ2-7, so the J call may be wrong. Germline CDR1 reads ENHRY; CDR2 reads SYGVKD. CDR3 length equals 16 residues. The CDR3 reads CASEATGIGSYNEQYF. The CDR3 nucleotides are TGTGCCTCCGAGGCGACAGGGATCGGTTCTTACAATGAGCAGTACTTC.

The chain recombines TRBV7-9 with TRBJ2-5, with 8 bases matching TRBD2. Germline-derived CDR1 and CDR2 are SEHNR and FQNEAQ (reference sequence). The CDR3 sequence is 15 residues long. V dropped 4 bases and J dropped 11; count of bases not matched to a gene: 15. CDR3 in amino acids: CASSSTVLAERKQYF. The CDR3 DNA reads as TGTGCCAGCAGCTCAACGGTACTAGCGGAGAGAAAGCAGTACTTC. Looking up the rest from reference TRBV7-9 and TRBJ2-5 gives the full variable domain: DTGVSQNPRHKITKRGQNVTFRCDPISEHNRLYWYRQTLGQGPEFLTYFQNEAQLEKSRLLSDRFSAERPKGSFSTLEIQRTEQGDSAMYLCASSSTVLAERKQYFGPGTRLLVL.

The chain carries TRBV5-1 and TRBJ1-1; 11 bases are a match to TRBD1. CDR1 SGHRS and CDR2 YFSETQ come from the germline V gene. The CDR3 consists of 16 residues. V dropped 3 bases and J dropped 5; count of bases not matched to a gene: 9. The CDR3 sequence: CASSYRTGGSSTEAFF. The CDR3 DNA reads TGCGCCAGCAGCTACCGGACAGGGGGCTCCTCAACTGAAGCTTTCTTT.

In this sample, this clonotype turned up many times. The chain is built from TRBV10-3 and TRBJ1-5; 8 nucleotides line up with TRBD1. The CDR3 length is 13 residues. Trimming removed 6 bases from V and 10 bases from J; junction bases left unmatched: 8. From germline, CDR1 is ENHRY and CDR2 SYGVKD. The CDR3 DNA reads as TGTGCCATCAGAGGTGGACAGGGCGGACCCCAGCATTTT. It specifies CAIRGGQGGPQHF.

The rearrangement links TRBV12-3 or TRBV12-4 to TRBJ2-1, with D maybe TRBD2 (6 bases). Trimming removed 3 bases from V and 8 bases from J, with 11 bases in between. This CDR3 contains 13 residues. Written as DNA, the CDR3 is TGTGCCAGCAGTTTGGGGGGAGCGGATGAGCAGTTCTTC. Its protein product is CASSLGGADEQFF.

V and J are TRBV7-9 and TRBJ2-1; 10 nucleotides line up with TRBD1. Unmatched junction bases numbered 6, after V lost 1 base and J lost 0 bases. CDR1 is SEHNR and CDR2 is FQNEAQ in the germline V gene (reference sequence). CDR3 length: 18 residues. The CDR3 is CASSLGLRTGGSYNEQFF. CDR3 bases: TGTGCCAGCAGCTTAGGCCTCCGGACAGGGGGCTCCTACAATGAGCAGTTCTTC. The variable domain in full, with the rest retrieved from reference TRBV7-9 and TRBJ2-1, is DTGVSQNPRHKITKRGQNVTFRCDPISEHNRLYWYRQTLGQGPEFLTYFQNEAQLEKSRLLSDRFSAERPKGSFSTLEIQRTEQGDSAMYLCASSLGLRTGGSYNEQFFGPGTRLTVL.

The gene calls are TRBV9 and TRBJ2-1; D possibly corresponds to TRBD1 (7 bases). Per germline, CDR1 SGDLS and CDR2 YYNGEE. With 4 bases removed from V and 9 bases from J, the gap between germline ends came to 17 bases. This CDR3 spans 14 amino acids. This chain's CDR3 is CASSTRQGSGEQFF. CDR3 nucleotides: TGTGCCAGCAGCACCCGACAGGGTAGCGGTGAGCAGTTCTTC.

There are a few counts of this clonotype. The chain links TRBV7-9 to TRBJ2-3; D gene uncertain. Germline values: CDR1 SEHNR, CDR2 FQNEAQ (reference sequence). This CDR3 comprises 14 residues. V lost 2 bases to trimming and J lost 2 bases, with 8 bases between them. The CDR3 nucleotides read TGTGCCAGCAGCTTAAACACCCACACAGATACGCAGTATTTT. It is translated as CASSLNTHTDTQYF.

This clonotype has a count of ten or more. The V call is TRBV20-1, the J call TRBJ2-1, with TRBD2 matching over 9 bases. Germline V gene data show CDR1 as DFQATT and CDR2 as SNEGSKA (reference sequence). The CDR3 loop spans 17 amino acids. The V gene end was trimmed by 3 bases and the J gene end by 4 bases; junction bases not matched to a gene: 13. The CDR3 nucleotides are TGCAGTGCTAGTTCGTACCTAGCGGGGACACTTTACAATGAGCAGTTCTTC. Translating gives CSASSYLAGTLYNEQFF.

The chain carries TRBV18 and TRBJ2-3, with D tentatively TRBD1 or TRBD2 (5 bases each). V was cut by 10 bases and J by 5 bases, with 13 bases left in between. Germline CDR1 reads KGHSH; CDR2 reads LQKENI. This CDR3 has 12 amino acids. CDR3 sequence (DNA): TGTGCCACGGGACCGGGGTTAGATACGCAGTATTTT. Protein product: CATGPGLDTQYF.

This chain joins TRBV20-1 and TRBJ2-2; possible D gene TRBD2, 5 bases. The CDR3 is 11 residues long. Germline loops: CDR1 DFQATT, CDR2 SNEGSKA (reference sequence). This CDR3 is CSQARAGELFF. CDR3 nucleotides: TGCAGCCAAGCGAGGGCCGGGGAGCTGTTTTTT.

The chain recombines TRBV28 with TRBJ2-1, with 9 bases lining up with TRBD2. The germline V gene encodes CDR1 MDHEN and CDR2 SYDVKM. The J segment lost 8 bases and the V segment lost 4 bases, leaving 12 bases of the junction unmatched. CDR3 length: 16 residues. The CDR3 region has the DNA TGTGCCAGCAGTTACCCCTCCAGCGGGGGGCCCCATGAGCAGTTCTTC. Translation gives CASSYPSSGGPHEQFF.

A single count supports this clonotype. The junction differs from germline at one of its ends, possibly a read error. CDR3 sequence reads: CASSSGQGTYNVQFF. CDR3 sequence (DNA): TGTGCCAGCAGTTCCGGACAGGGAACCTACAATGTGCAGTTCTTC. The V and J genes are TRBV6-6 and TRBJ2-1; 8 bases fit TRBD1. Germline values: CDR1 MNHNY, CDR2 SVGAGI (reference sequence). The CDR3 length is 15 residues.

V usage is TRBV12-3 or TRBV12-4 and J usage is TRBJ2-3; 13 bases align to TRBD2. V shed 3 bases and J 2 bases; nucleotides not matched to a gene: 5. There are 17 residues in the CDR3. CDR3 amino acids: CASSFLLAGGHTDTQYF. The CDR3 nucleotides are TGTGCCAGCAGTTTCCTACTAGCGGGGGGGCACACAGATACGCAGTATTTT.

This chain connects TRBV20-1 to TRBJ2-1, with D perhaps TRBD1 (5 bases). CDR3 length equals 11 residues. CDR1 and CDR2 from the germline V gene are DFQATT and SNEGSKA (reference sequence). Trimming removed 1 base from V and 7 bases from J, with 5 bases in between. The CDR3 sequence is CSARAGNEQFF. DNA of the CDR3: TGCAGTGCTAGAGCAGGGAATGAGCAGTTCTTC.

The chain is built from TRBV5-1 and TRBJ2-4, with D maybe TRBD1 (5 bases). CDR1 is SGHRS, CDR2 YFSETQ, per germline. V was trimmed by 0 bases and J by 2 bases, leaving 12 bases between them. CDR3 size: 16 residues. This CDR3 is CASSLVPKGSKNIQYF. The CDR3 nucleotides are TGCGCCAGCAGCTTGGTTCCGAAGGGGTCCAAAAACATTCAGTACTTC.